This T cell receptor (beta chain) was profiled in a study of control samples from healthy donors and cancer patients. The sample holds one count of this clone. Trimming removed 1 base from V and 14 bases from J, with 21 bases in between. Per the germline V gene, CDR1 is SGHVS and CDR2 is FQNEAQ. The CDR3 has 16 amino acids. The method was immunoSEQ multiplex PCR; TCRdb's version includes in-frame clones alone and lacks a portion of them. The table shows under 450,000 clones, with 80% to 95% occurring only once. V gene TRBV7-8 combines with J gene TRBJ1-6; D unclear. The sequence derives from a man in his forties with head and neck cancer. Sequenced sample: PBMCs. The CDR3 is CASSLGSGRPNWALHF. The CDR3 DNA sequence: TGTGCCAGCAGCTTAGGGTCCGGCAGACCCAATTGGGCCCTCCACTTT.